Below, one T cell receptor beta chain is given with its context. Its antigen is as yet unknown. These data are taken from a study of memory CD4+ T cells and cytomegalovirus serostatus. The CDR3 sequence is 18 residues long. V dropped 2 bases and J dropped 0; count of bases not matched to a gene: 13. The V gene's germline CDR1 is ENHRY and CDR2 SYGVKD. Study-wide results and limits: CD4+ memory repertoires contained 67 of 164 reported CMV TCRbeta sequences.

The sort gate was single viable CD3+CD4+CD8-CD45RO+ cells for memory CD4+ T cells. CMV serostatus came from serum IgG against pp150, pp28, p38, p52. CD4+ T cells were isolated by positive magnetic selection. The table came from immunoSEQ multiplex PCR; TCRdb's copy has only in-frame clones and leaves some out. Of under 50,000 clones listed, under 80% are singletons. Source material: memory CD4+ T cells from blood. The chain has TRBV10-3 and TRBJ2-7; 7 bases line up with TRBD1. This receptor was taken from an adult in good health and CMV-seronegative. The CDR3 is CAISERGRGHPLSYEQYF. The CDR3 DNA is TGTGCCATCAGTGAGAGGGGAAGGGGGCATCCGCTCTCCTACGAGCAGTACTTC.